A single sample is the source of the 18 T cell receptor beta chains below, sequenced in a study of cytotoxic CD8 clonotypes in ibrutinib-treated CLL. Assay used: immunoSEQ multiplex PCR; TCRdb lists only in-frame clones, some missing. The sample includes 68,000 or so clones, approximately 70% seen only once; the top ten take about 5.7%. Sequenced material: PBMCs, taken after 12 months of ibrutinib treatment. The receptors shown here come from a human donor with chronic lymphocytic leukemia.

The chain has TRBV28 and TRBJ1-6, with TRBD1 matching over 7 bases. CDR3 length: 16 amino acids. Trimming cost V 4 bases and J 5 bases; bases outside gene matches: 8. Looked up from germline, CDR1 is MDHEN and CDR2 is SYDVKM. The CDR3, as DNA: TGTGCCAGCAGTTCTCGGACAGGAGGAAATAATTCACCCCTCCACTTT. It codes for CASSSRTGGNNSPLHF.

The chain couples TRBV5-1 to TRBJ2-1; a possible D gene is TRBD1 (6 bases). CDR1 SGHRS and CDR2 YFSETQ come from the germline V gene. Deletions cut 2 bases from V and 7 bases from J, with 16 bases between. This CDR3 contains 15 residues. CDR3 nucleotide sequence: TGCGCCAGCAGCTTCGGGTGGGACAATTCAAATGAGCAGTTCTTC. Its protein product is CASSFGWDNSNEQFF.

The CDR3 loop is CASSPDTGPSGNTIYF. CDR3 bases: TGTGCCAGCAGCCCTGATACCGGGCCCTCTGGAAACACCATATATTTT. This rearrangement joins TRBV5-4 to TRBJ1-3; D not certain. Germline V lookup: CDR1 SGHNT, CDR2 YYREEE (reference sequence). Trimming removed 4 bases from V and 0 bases from J, with 14 bases in between. This CDR3 contains 16 residues.

This chain joins TRBV4-1 and TRBJ2-7; TRBD1 or TRBD2 may be the D gene (5 bases each). The CDR3 loop spans 15 amino acids. The germline CDR1 and CDR2 sequences are MGHRA and YSYEKL. The V gene lost 0 bases and the J gene lost 3 bases, with 12 bases spanning the gap. CDR3 loop: CASSQDRGGYYEQYF. The CDR3 DNA follows: TGCGCCAGCAGCCAAGATCGTGGGGGTTACTACGAGCAGTACTTC.

The CDR3 protein is CASSLVARGTEAFF. CDR3 in DNA: TGTGCCAGCAGCTTGGTGGCCCGGGGCACTGAAGCTTTCTTT. The V call is TRBV5-6, the J call TRBJ1-1; no firm D call. There are 14 residues in the CDR3. With 0 bases removed from V and 4 bases from J, the gap between germline ends came to 10 bases. Germline CDR1 is SGHDT and CDR2 is YYEEEE.

The chain combines TRBV29-1 with TRBJ2-1, with 9 nucleotides matching TRBD1. J lost 1 base, V lost 6 bases, and 1 base had no gene match. The CDR3 consists of 13 residues. Germline CDR1 is SQVTM and CDR2 is ANQGSEA. The CDR3 region has the DNA TGCAGCGTGGGGACAGGGTCCTACAATGAGCAGTTCTTC. Protein sequence: CSVGTGSYNEQFF.

This clone was recorded a few times. The CDR3 is CAWGGGGTYEQYF. CDR3 sequence (DNA): TGTGCCTGGGGAGGTGGGGGGACCTACGAGCAGTACTTC. J is TRBJ2-7 and V is TRBV30; D is perhaps TRBD2 (6 bases). Per germline, CDR1 GTSNPN and CDR2 SVGIG (reference sequence). V lost 5 bases to trimming and J lost 2 bases, with 13 bases between them. The CDR3 is made up of 13 amino acids.

The chain is built from TRBV12-5 and TRBJ1-3; D uncertain. The CDR3 loop spans 11 amino acids. Germline assignment: CDR1 LGHNT and CDR2 FRNRAP. Trimming cost V 3 bases and J 3 bases, with 0 bases left between them. In DNA form, the CDR3 reads TGTGCTAGTGGTTTTGGAAACACCATATATTTT. Protein: CASGFGNTIYF.

This chain uses TRBV7-2 with TRBJ2-5, with D tentatively TRBD2 (5 bases). Germline V CDR1 and CDR2: SGHTA, FQGNSA. V was cut by 5 bases and J by 5 bases, with 12 bases left in between. This CDR3 contains 13 residues. The CDR3 here is CASSPRSSETQYF. CDR3 DNA: TGTGCCAGCAGCCCAAGGTCTAGCGAGACCCAGTACTTC.

This clone showed up just once. V and J are TRBV5-1 and TRBJ2-7; D gene uncertain. The CDR3 runs to 14 residues. In germline, CDR1 is SGHRS, CDR2 YFSETQ. The ends were cut back, 2 bases at V and 3 bases at J, with 12 bases in the middle. This chain's CDR3 is CASSFGRDRYEQYF. Written as DNA, the CDR3 is TGCGCCAGCAGCTTCGGACGAGACCGCTACGAGCAGTACTTC.

This chain joins TRBV18 and TRBJ2-5; TRBD1 matches at 9 bases. Germline loops: CDR1 KGHSH, CDR2 LQKENI. The CDR3 runs 13 residues. Trimming cost V 1 base and J 11 bases; bases outside gene matches: 5. The chain's CDR3 is CASSPQDRGGQYF. CDR3 nucleotides: TGTGCCAGCTCACCACAGGACAGGGGCGGACAGTACTTC.

V and J are TRBV4-1 and TRBJ2-7; D gene unclear. Germline lookup yields CDR1 MGHRA and CDR2 YSYEKL. CDR3 size: 13 residues. Trimming pared 1 base from V and 7 bases from J, leaving 11 bases between. The CDR3 nucleotides are TGCGCCAGCAGCCAAGGTGTCGCCTGGGAGCAGTACTTC. Encoded protein: CASSQGVAWEQYF.

The V call is TRBV30, the J call TRBJ2-1; possibly TRBD1 for D (6 bases). This CDR3 comprises 14 residues. Trimming took off 3 bases at V and 2 bases at J, with 11 bases between the two ends. Germline CDR1 GTSNPN, CDR2 SVGIG (reference sequence). In nucleotides, the CDR3 is TGTGCCTGGAGCCAGGGGTGGACCTACAATGAGCAGTTCTTC. Translation: CAWSQGWTYNEQFF. The full variable domain, rest sourced from reference TRBV30 and TRBJ2-1, is SQTIHQWPATLVQPVGSPLSLECTVEGTSNPNLYWYRQAAGRGLQLLFYSVGIGQISSEVPQNLSASRPQDRQFILSSKKLLLSDSGFYLCAWSQGWTYNEQFFGPGTRLTVL.

The V call is TRBV6-5, the J call TRBJ1-1, with 8 bases matching TRBD1. Germline V gives CDR1 MNHEY, CDR2 SVGAGI. V lost 2 bases and J lost 5; bases outside the gene matches: 1. The CDR3 extends over 13 amino acids. The CDR3 sequence is CASSYRQGTEAFF. DNA of the CDR3: TGTGCCAGCAGTTACCGACAGGGGACTGAAGCTTTCTTT.

The V gene is TRBV7-8, the J gene TRBJ2-5, with a possible D match to TRBD2 (5 bases). The length of the CDR3 is 15 residues. Germline V gives CDR1 SGHVS, CDR2 FQNEAQ. V was trimmed by 4 bases and J by 5 bases, leaving 17 bases between them. CDR3 coding DNA: TGTGCCAGCAGCTCCATTACTGCCTGGAGGGAGACCCAGTACTTC. Translating it yields CASSSITAWRETQYF.

The J gene is TRBJ1-1, the V gene TRBV5-1; TRBD1 is a possible D gene (6 bases). Deletions cut 1 base from V and 8 bases from J, with 12 bases between. The germline V gene has CDR1 SGHRS and CDR2 YFSETQ. The CDR3 length is 13 residues. This CDR3 is CASSLRQGFEAFF. Here the CDR3 DNA reads TGCGCCAGCAGCTTGCGCCAGGGGTTCGAAGCTTTCTTT.

V and J are TRBV10-3 and TRBJ1-1; 10 bases are shared with TRBD1. This CDR3 comprises 17 residues. With 4 bases clipped from V and 5 bases from J, the junction kept 13 bases outside the gene matches. Germline CDR1 is ENHRY and CDR2 is SYGVKD. The CDR3 DNA is TGTGCCATCAGTGTTAGAACCCCGGGACAGGGGAGGACTGAAGCTTTCTTT. It codes for CAISVRTPGQGRTEAFF.

This rearrangement joins TRBV18 to TRBJ2-7; weak D call: TRBD2 (6 bases). The germline V gene has CDR1 KGHSH and CDR2 LQKENI. This CDR3 has 13 amino acids. The V gene lost 3 bases and the J gene lost 6 bases, with 12 bases spanning the gap. CDR3 protein: CASSPLGDSEQYF. In DNA form, the CDR3 reads TGTGCCAGCTCACCGCTAGGGGACTCCGAGCAGTACTTC.